This T cell receptor beta chain was sequenced in a study of blood T cell repertoires in COVID-19. For the study at large: Some COVID-19 samples were acute and others convalescent; all came from the United States, Italy and Spain.

The method was immunoSEQ multiplex PCR; TCRdb's version includes in-frame clones alone and lacks a portion of them. The sample lists more than 85,000 clones, around 90% occurring once. The receptor's source is a woman aged 45-60 years with COVID-19, enrolled during active disease. Sequences were obtained from peripheral blood.

The CDR3 DNA follows: TGTGCCAGCACCCGTGGTGTTCTAGCGGGGTCCCCGGCCAAAAACATTCAGTACTTC. Its translation is CASTRGVLAGSPAKNIQYF. The rearrangement joins TRBV11-2 to TRBJ2-4, with TRBD2 identical over 9 bases. CDR3 length equals 19 residues. Trimming cost V 7 bases and J 1 base; bases outside gene matches: 17. CDR1 is SGHAT, CDR2 FQNNGV, per germline.